This T cell receptor beta chain originates from a study of T cells in Graves' hyperthyroidism and ophthalmopathy. Graves' hyperthyroidism qualified as stable when ophthalmopathy did not progress within 18 months. Recently diagnosed hyperthyroidism of less than 2 months' duration affected patients aged 18 to 65. Uncontrolled infection, other autoimmune disease, pregnancy or lactation led to exclusion. Clinicians diagnosed patients from clinical symptoms, serum thyroxine and TRAb, thyroid ultrasound and orbital computed tomography. RNA transcripts provided the source from which TCR beta CDR3 regions were amplified. A set of HTBI primers served as the primers for a first-round RT-PCR of the TCR CDR3. Each CDR3 protein gets one entry after TCRdb re-called the multiplex PCR reads with MiXCR. This sample carries some 200,000 distinct CDR3 sequences, around a sixth of them seen once, and the ten largest clones take about 56%.

This clonotype was sampled from a woman between 45 and 60 years old with Graves' hyperthyroidism. Material: blood.

In nucleotides, the CDR3 is TGTGCCAGCAGTTTTGGTAGGCCCTCCTTTGAGCAGTTCTTC. This gives the protein CASSFGRPSFEQFF. This chain connects TRBV12-3 or TRBV12-4 to TRBJ2-7; D is undetermined. The DNA end favors TRBJ2-1, so the J call may be wrong. This CDR3 has 14 amino acids.